Below are 24 T cell receptor beta chains sequenced from a single sample in a study of blood T cell repertoires in COVID-19. Assay: immunoSEQ multiplex PCR; the TCRdb copy retains only in-frame clones and omits some. The repertoire includes 150,000 to 200,000 clones, 89% of them detected once, and about 2.8% sits in the top ten. The source material was peripheral blood. These receptors all come from a man aged 60 to 75 with acute or convalescent COVID-19.

This clone was found once. The CDR3 DNA reads as TGTGCCAGCAGTGACCGAAGGACTGCCCGCAGGACCCAGTACTTC. Encoded protein: CASSDRRTARRTQYF. This chain joins TRBV25-1 and TRBJ2-5, with D perhaps matching TRBD2 (5 bases). The germline gives CDR1 MGHDK, CDR2 SYGVNS. The length of the CDR3 is 15 residues. The ends were cut back, 3 bases at V and 7 bases at J, with 18 bases in the middle.

A remark on this clone: The missing conserved phenylalanine or tryptophan at the end of this CDR3 makes a read error likely. The limits of the CDR3 on the DNA are not certain, so only TCRdb's listed CDR3 is given. This sequence joins TRBV7-2 and TRBJ1-2; the listed D gene, TRBD1, was not tested against the DNA. The CDR3 spans 15 amino acids, including both terminal residues. CDR1 SGHTA and CDR2 FQGNSA come from the germline V gene. The CDR3 protein is CASSLDFSGHYSAQV.

This clone was counted a single time. The chain is built from TRBV28 and TRBJ1-1; unclear D gene. Per germline, CDR1 MDHEN and CDR2 SYDVKM. The CDR3 loop spans 10 amino acids. V lost 9 bases to trimming and J lost 7 bases, with 9 bases between them. The DNA for the CDR3 is TGTGCCAGTCAAAGAGGTGAAGCTTTCTTT. This encodes CASQRGEAFF.

This clone has just one count. The V and J genes are TRBV7-2 and TRBJ1-3; no reliable D call. Germline CDR1 is SGHTA and CDR2 is FQGNSA. Trimming shortened V by 5 bases and J by 6 bases, and 20 bases separated the two germline ends. The CDR3 sequence is 16 residues long. CDR3 DNA sequence: TGTGCCAGCAGCCCCTCGGCCTCGGCGGGAGTAAACACCATATATTTT. It specifies CASSPSASAGVNTIYF.

J is TRBJ1-5 and V is TRBV19; D possibly corresponds to TRBD1 (5 bases). This CDR3 spans 14 amino acids. Germline V gene data show CDR1 as LNHDA and CDR2 as SQIVND (reference sequence). With 0 bases removed from V and 5 bases from J, the gap between germline ends came to 8 bases. The CDR3 loop reads CASSIEGLDQPQHF. The CDR3 DNA sequence: TGTGCCAGTAGTATAGAGGGACTAGATCAGCCCCAGCATTTT. The whole variable domain, remainder taken from reference TRBV19 and TRBJ1-5, is DGGITQSPKYLFRKEGQNVTLSCEQNLNHDAMYWYRQDPGQGLRLIYYSQIVNDFQKGDIAEGYSVSREKKESFPLTVTSAQKNPTAFYLCASSIEGLDQPQHFGDGTRLSIL.

The J gene is TRBJ1-5, the V gene TRBV7-2; 7 bases map to TRBD1. Per germline, CDR1 SGHTA and CDR2 FQGNSA. The CDR3 spans 14 residues. J lost 4 bases, V lost 4 bases, and 4 bases had no gene match. The CDR3 DNA reads TGTGCCAGCAGCTCCCGACAGGGAAATCAGCCCCAGCATTTT. It yields the protein CASSSRQGNQPQHF.

The V gene is TRBV11-1, the J gene TRBJ2-1; 8 bases match TRBD1. Unmatched junction bases numbered 8, after V lost 5 bases and J lost 8 bases. Germline-derived CDR1 and CDR2 are SGHAT and FQDESV (reference sequence). This CDR3 is 14 amino acids long. The CDR3 DNA sequence: TGTGCCAGCAGCCAATGGGACAGGAGTTATGAGCAGTTCTTC. Translated: CASSQWDRSYEQFF.

This chain joins TRBV5-1 and TRBJ2-5, with 11 bases lining up with TRBD2. The CDR3 has 16 residues. The junction had 5 bases not matched to a gene; V was cut back by 4 bases and J by 0 bases. CDR1 is SGHRS, CDR2 YFSETQ, per germline. The CDR3 sequence: CASSPGTSGYQETQYF. The CDR3 DNA reads as TGCGCCAGCAGCCCCGGGACTAGCGGATACCAAGAGACCCAGTACTTC.

CDR3 protein: CASSDRVGGYTF. The CDR3 DNA follows: TGTGCCAGCAGTGACAGGGTAGGCGGCTACACCTTC. The chain is built from TRBV6-1 and TRBJ1-2; tentative D call: TRBD1 (5 bases). The CDR3 is made up of 12 amino acids. V lost 3 bases, J lost 8 bases, and 10 bases lay in between. CDR1 is MNHNS and CDR2 is SASEGT in the germline V gene.

The V call is TRBV6-5, the J call TRBJ1-2; D ambiguous. There are 10 residues in the CDR3. Germline CDR1 MNHEY, CDR2 SVGAGI. The V gene lost 5 bases and the J gene lost 10 bases, with 8 bases spanning the gap. CDR3: CASSRLDYTF. CDR3 bases: TGTGCCAGCAGTCGACTGGACTACACCTTC.

V and J are TRBV11-2 and TRBJ2-7, with 7 bases that match TRBD2. The CDR3 is 14 residues long. Per germline, CDR1 SGHAT and CDR2 FQNNGV. J was trimmed by 3 bases and V by 1 base; bases with no gene match: 3. The CDR3 DNA is TGTGCCAGCAGCTTAGGACTAGCAGGCTACGAGCAGTACTTC. Protein sequence: CASSLGLAGYEQYF.

This sequence joins TRBV29-1 and TRBJ2-7, with D uncertain. Germline V CDR1 and CDR2: SQVTM, ANQGSEA. Trimming shortened V by 6 bases and J by 4 bases, and 13 bases separated the two germline ends. The CDR3 sequence is 12 residues long. This chain's CDR3 is CSVGEARYEQYF. CDR3 sequence (DNA): TGCAGCGTCGGAGAAGCCAGATACGAGCAGTACTTC.

V and J are TRBV27 and TRBJ1-1, with a weak D call TRBD1 (6 bases). The CDR3 spans 13 residues. The V end lost 7 bases, the J end lost 0 bases, and 9 bases lay between the germline ends. The germline V gene encodes CDR1 MNHEY and CDR2 SMNVEV (reference sequence). Here the CDR3 DNA reads TGTGCCAGCATGGGACAACTGAACACTGAAGCTTTCTTT. Its protein is CASMGQLNTEAFF.

This chain uses TRBV29-1 with TRBJ1-1; 11 bases line up with TRBD1. The germline CDR1 and CDR2 sequences are SQVTM and ANQGSEA. The CDR3 spans 13 residues. Trimming removed 7 bases from V and 11 bases from J; junction bases left unmatched: 12. As DNA, the CDR3 is TGCAGCGGACGGGGACAGGGGGTTTTATCGGCTTTCTTT. This translates into CSGRGQGVLSAFF.

The V gene is TRBV2, the J gene TRBJ2-2; 11 bases line up with TRBD2. This CDR3 is built from 16 residues. The J segment lost 3 bases and the V segment lost 6 bases, leaving 6 bases of the junction unmatched. Looked up from germline, CDR1 is SNHLY and CDR2 is FYNNEI. The CDR3 sequence is CASRGSGGADTGELFF. The CDR3 DNA follows: TGTGCCAGCAGGGGTAGCGGGGGGGCGGACACCGGGGAGCTGTTTTTT.

The V and J genes are TRBV5-1 and TRBJ2-1, with D unclear. There are 15 residues in the CDR3. Trimming left V 3 bases short and J 9 bases short, with 19 bases between. CDR1 is SGHRS and CDR2 is YFSETQ in the germline V gene. The CDR3 loop is CASSSSLGAAAEQFF. CDR3 coding DNA: TGCGCCAGCAGCTCCTCCTTAGGCGCGGCGGCTGAGCAGTTCTTC.

This clone was seen only once. The chain couples TRBV4-1 to TRBJ1-3, with 8 bases fitting TRBD1. Unmatched junction bases numbered 7, after V lost 2 bases and J lost 4 bases. The CDR3 sequence is 16 residues long. Germline CDR1 MGHRA, CDR2 YSYEKL. The chain's CDR3 is CASSQQGQGFGNTIYF. In nucleotides, the CDR3 is TGCGCCAGCAGCCAACAAGGACAGGGCTTCGGAAACACCATATATTTT.

The chain couples TRBV6-5 to TRBJ2-1; 10 bases are a match to TRBD2. Germline CDR1 reads MNHEY; CDR2 reads SVGAGI. There are 15 residues in the CDR3. Germline trimming cut 6 bases from V and 5 bases from J; bases unmatched to any gene: 7. The CDR3 DNA reads as TGTGCCAGCAGGCCTCTAGCGGGGGCGGACAATGAGCAGTTCTTC. This encodes CASRPLAGADNEQFF.

V gene TRBV11-2 combines with J gene TRBJ2-4; 16 bases align to TRBD2. CDR3 length equals 17 residues. From germline, CDR1 is SGHAT and CDR2 FQNNGV. Trimming removed 5 bases from V and 8 bases from J; junction bases left unmatched: 9. CDR3 in amino acids: CASSPPGLAGGRHIQYF. The CDR3 DNA is TGTGCCAGCAGCCCCCCGGGACTAGCGGGGGGGCGACACATTCAGTACTTC.

This clone was detected once. The chain has TRBV2 and TRBJ2-4; 7 nucleotides align to TRBD2. The germline V gene has CDR1 SNHLY and CDR2 FYNNEI. V was clipped by 6 bases and J by 7 bases; unmatched bases: 6. CDR3 length: 13 residues. Here the CDR3 reads CASRGGSMNIQYF. The CDR3 DNA reads TGTGCCAGCAGGGGGGGGAGTATGAACATTCAGTACTTC.

This clone was found a few times. The gene calls are TRBV29-1 and TRBJ1-2; the D gene is possibly TRBD1 (5 bases). The V gene lost 4 bases and the J gene lost 8 bases, with 14 bases spanning the gap. CDR1 and CDR2 (germline): SQVTM, ANQGSEA. This CDR3 is 12 amino acids long. CDR3: CSVAGGYQGYTF. The CDR3 DNA sequence: TGCAGCGTTGCGGGGGGGTATCAAGGCTACACCTTC.

This clone was counted a single time. This chain connects TRBV6-6 to TRBJ1-5, with D unresolved. Trimming removed 7 bases at V and 3 bases at J, with 16 bases between. Germline assignment: CDR1 MNHNY and CDR2 SVGAGI (reference sequence). This CDR3 is 15 amino acids long. The CDR3 sequence is CASTEGRVVNQPQHF. Here the CDR3 DNA reads TGTGCCAGCACCGAGGGTAGGGTAGTCAATCAGCCCCAGCATTTT.

The rearrangement uses TRBV5-5 and TRBJ1-1; 7 bases map to TRBD1. Germline CDR1 and CDR2: SGHKS and YYEKEE (reference sequence). V was clipped by 0 bases and J by 4 bases; unmatched bases: 6. This CDR3 is 15 amino acids long. The CDR3 coding sequence is TGTGCCAGCAGCTTGGTAGCCAGGGGGGTCACTGAAGCTTTCTTT. Its translation is CASSLVARGVTEAFF.

V and J are TRBV9 and TRBJ1-2; 9 bases map to TRBD1. The CDR3 spans 15 residues. The germline CDR1 and CDR2 sequences are SGDLS and YYNGEE. The junction had 5 bases not matched to a gene; V was cut back by 0 bases and J by 5 bases. The CDR3 region has the DNA TGTGCCAGCAGCGTAGCCGCCGGGACAGGGTATGGCTACACCTTC. It encodes CASSVAAGTGYGYTF. The variable domain in full, with the rest retrieved from reference TRBV9 and TRBJ1-2, is DSGVTQTPKHLITATGQRVTLRCSPRSGDLSVYWYQQSLDQGLQFLIQYYNGEERAKGNILERFSAQQFPDLHSELNLSSLELGDSALYFCASSVAAGTGYGYTFGSGTRLTVV.